The 10 T cell receptor beta chains below all came from one sample that was sequenced in a study of T cells in Graves' hyperthyroidism and ophthalmopathy. Researchers amplified the TCR beta CDR3 regions from RNA transcripts. Using the HTBI primer set, a first-round RT-PCR was run on the TCR CDR3. In TCRdb, the multiplex PCR reads were re-called with MiXCR into one record per CDR3 protein. The profile shows about 770,000 distinct CDR3 sequences, around 20% of them singletons. Sequenced material: blood. Source of these receptors: a woman between 45 and 60 years old with Graves' hyperthyroidism that later progressed to Graves' ophthalmopathy.

The V call is TRBV19, the J call TRBJ2-1; D gene ambiguous. Trimming cost V 2 bases and J 3 bases, with 11 bases left between them. CDR3 length: 15 residues. In germline, CDR1 is LNHDA, CDR2 SQIVND (reference sequence). CDR3 sequence: CASSISPIFYNEQFF. CDR3 DNA sequence: TGTGCCAGTAGTATAAGCCCAATTTTCTACAATGAGCAGTTCTTC.

This clonotype came up many times. The gene calls are TRBV2 and TRBJ1-3; 10 bases line up with TRBD1. The J segment lost 2 bases and the V segment lost 4 bases, leaving 8 bases of the junction unmatched. The CDR3 runs 17 residues. Germline CDR1 reads SNHLY; CDR2 reads FYNNEI. CDR3 loop: CASSGDRGTTPGNTIYF. As DNA, the CDR3 is TGTGCCAGCAGTGGGGACAGGGGTACGACTCCTGGAAACACCATATATTTT. Drawing the rest from reference TRBV2 and TRBJ1-3, the complete variable domain is EPEVTQTPSHQVTQMGQEVILRCVPISNHLYFYWYRQILGQKVEFLVSFYNNEISEKSEIFDDQFSVERPDGSNFTLKIRSTKLEDSAMYFCASSGDRGTTPGNTIYFGEGSWLTVV.

This clonotype was counted many times. The chain links TRBV5-1 to TRBJ2-7, with D possibly TRBD2 on 5 matching bases. Trimming left V 4 bases short and J 0 bases short, with 11 bases between. The CDR3 has 14 residues. Looked up from germline, CDR1 is SGHRS and CDR2 is YFSETQ. The CDR3 spells CASSHSDSSYEQYF. CDR3 bases: TGCGCCAGCAGCCACTCGGACTCCTCCTACGAGCAGTACTTC.

This clonotype was observed many times. The V and J genes are TRBV6-1 and TRBJ1-1, with unresolved D. This CDR3 is 12 amino acids long. The germline gives CDR1 MNHNS, CDR2 SASEGT. V was pared by 0 bases and J by 10 bases, with 9 bases between. Here the CDR3 reads CASSEATTTAFF. DNA of the CDR3: TGTGCCAGCAGTGAAGCGACAACTACAGCTTTCTTT.

The V call is TRBV4-1, the J call TRBJ1-5, with 7 bases that match TRBD1. The CDR3 runs 14 residues. Trimming cost V 1 base and J 7 bases; bases outside gene matches: 4. CDR1 and CDR2 (germline): MGHRA, YSYEKL. CDR3 in amino acids: CASSQGQGEQPQHF. As DNA, the CDR3 is TGCGCCAGCAGCCAAGGACAGGGAGAGCAGCCCCAGCATTTT.

This clonotype has a count of ten or more. The chain is built from TRBV6-2 or TRBV6-3 and TRBJ1-5; tentatively, D is TRBD1 (6 bases). The V end lost 2 bases, the J end lost 6 bases, and 23 bases lay between the germline ends. Germline V CDR1 and CDR2: MNHEY, SVGEGT. This CDR3 contains 18 residues. The CDR3 DNA reads as TGTGCCAGCAGTTACCCGCGTCGGCCGTTCGGACAGTTTCAGCCCCAGCATTTT. This encodes CASSYPRRPFGQFQPQHF.

The chain employs TRBV11-2 and TRBJ2-3; D possibly uses TRBD1 or TRBD2 (5 bases each). CDR1 and CDR2 from the germline V gene are SGHAT and FQNNGV. The CDR3 contains 15 residues. The V end was cut by 4 bases, the J end by 1 base, with 12 bases between. The CDR3: CASSSGGGRTDTQYF. Written as DNA, the CDR3 is TGTGCCAGCAGCTCTGGTGGGGGTCGCACAGATACGCAGTATTTT.

This clonotype was observed at least ten times. The chain recombines TRBV27 with TRBJ1-2; 12 bases map to TRBD1. After removal of 5 bases from V and 7 bases from J, the junction contained 5 bases not matched to a gene. The V gene's germline CDR1 is MNHEY and CDR2 SMNVEV (reference sequence). This CDR3 has 14 amino acids. As DNA, the CDR3 is TGTGCCAGCAGTAATCCGGGACAGGGGGCTGGCTACACCTTC. Residues: CASSNPGQGAGYTF.

The rearrangement joins TRBV6-1 to TRBJ1-6; D not certain. Germline assignment: CDR1 MNHNS and CDR2 SASEGT. This CDR3 comprises 14 residues. The germline V and J ends were trimmed by 6 bases and 4 bases, with 10 bases remaining between them. CDR3 in DNA: TGTGCCAGCAGGCGAGAGCGATATAATTCACCCCTCCACTTT. Translation: CASRRERYNSPLHF.

There are a few counts of this clonotype. The DNA for the CDR3 is TGTGCCAGCAGGACTCCCGGACATATTGGCGAGCAGTACTTC. The encoded protein is CASRTPGHIGEQYF. The chain combines TRBV6-1 with TRBJ2-7, with D possibly matching TRBD1 (5 bases). Trimming stripped 6 bases from V and 6 bases from J, with 18 bases between. The germline V gene encodes CDR1 MNHNS and CDR2 SASEGT. CDR3 length: 14 amino acids.